The T cell receptor beta chain described here comes from a study of blood T cells in healthy people across ages. With a J-beta primer mix and a sample-barcoded 5' primer, a second PCR ran 7 to 11 cycles. TCRdb independently ran MiXCR on the 5' RACE reads; one entry per CDR3 protein. The data contain about 1.5 million distinct CDR3 sequences, 40% to 50% of them singletons. This receptor was taken from a woman between 18 and 29 years old in good health. The source material was blood.

The CDR3: CASSPAYTKEAFF. The CDR3 bases are TGCGCCAGCAGCCCCGCTTACACAAAGGAAGCTTTCTTT. The genes are TRBV5-1 and TRBJ1-1; D gene uncertain. V was shortened by 4 bases and J by 8 bases, with 15 bases between the two germline ends. The germline V gene encodes CDR1 SGHRS and CDR2 YFSETQ. The CDR3 runs to 13 residues.